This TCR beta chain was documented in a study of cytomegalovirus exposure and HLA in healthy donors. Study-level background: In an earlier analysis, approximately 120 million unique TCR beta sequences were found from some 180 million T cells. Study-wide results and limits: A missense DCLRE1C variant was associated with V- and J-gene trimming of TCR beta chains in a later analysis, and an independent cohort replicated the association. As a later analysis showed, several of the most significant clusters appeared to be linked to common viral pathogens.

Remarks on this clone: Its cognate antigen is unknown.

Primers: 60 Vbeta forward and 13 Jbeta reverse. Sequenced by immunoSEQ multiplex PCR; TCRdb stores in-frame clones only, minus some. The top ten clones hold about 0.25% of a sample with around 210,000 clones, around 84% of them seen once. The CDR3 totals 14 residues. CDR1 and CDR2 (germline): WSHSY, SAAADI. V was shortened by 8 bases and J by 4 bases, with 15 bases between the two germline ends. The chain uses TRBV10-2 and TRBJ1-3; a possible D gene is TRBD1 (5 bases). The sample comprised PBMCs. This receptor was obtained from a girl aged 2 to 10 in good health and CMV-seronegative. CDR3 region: CASLGVSSGNTIYF. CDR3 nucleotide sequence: TGCGCCAGCCTAGGGGTGTCTTCCGGAAACACCATATATTTT.